A single sample gave rise to the 7 T cell receptor beta chains below, sequenced in a study of blood T cells in healthy people across ages (dated by TCRdb to about 2015). Library generation was performed with 5' RACE. Sequenced using an Illumina HiSeq 2500. A second PCR of roughly 6 to 12 cycles was run with a J-beta primer mix and a sample-barcoded 5' primer. The public sequencing data were trimmed at Q25 with fastp and processed into clonotypes with MiXCR by TCRdb, which kept only in-frame beta chains. Every distinct CDR3 protein forms one entry, paired with its most common genes and DNA. In this sample the table shows over a million distinct CDR3 sequences, less than 50% of which occur a single time. The ten biggest clones cover 18% of the sample. The sequencing input was blood. The receptors were gathered from a woman in her fifties or sixties in good health.

This clonotype was seen only a few times. V usage is TRBV12-3 or TRBV12-4 and J usage is TRBJ2-1; D call uncertain. The CDR3 runs 12 residues. With 6 bases removed from V and 5 bases from J, the gap between germline ends came to 8 bases. DNA for the CDR3: TGTGCCAGCAGCCCTGAAAACAATGAGCAGTTCTTC. It is translated as CASSPENNEQFF.

This clonotype was picked up a small number of times. J is TRBJ2-1 and V is TRBV9; D is ambiguous. The CDR3 loop spans 13 amino acids. Trimming took off 0 bases at V and 6 bases at J, with 7 bases between the two ends. Germline V CDR1 and CDR2: SGDLS, YYNGEE. CDR3 loop: CASSVALGNEQFF. The CDR3 DNA sequence: TGTGCCAGCAGCGTAGCCCTTGGCAATGAGCAGTTCTTC.

For this clonotype: An end of the junction does not agree with germline; a read error may underlie this. This chain joins TRBV7-2 and TRBJ2-5; 12 positions agree with TRBD2. TRBJ2-7 matches the DNA end more closely, so the J call is doubtful. This CDR3 has 18 residues. Germline-derived CDR1 and CDR2 are SGHTA and FQGNSA. The CDR3 DNA reads TGTGCCGGCAGCTTGCCCGGATCTAGCGGGAGGGCCGTTTACGAGCAGTACTTC. It codes for CAGSLPGSSGRAVYEQYF.

CDR3 in amino acids: CASSLVPVTYGYTF. The CDR3 nucleotides are TGTGCCAGCAGTTTAGTCCCAGTGACCTATGGCTACACCTTC. The chain recombines TRBV27 with TRBJ1-2; D is unresolved. The CDR3 loop spans 14 amino acids. Deletions cut 2 bases from V and 4 bases from J, with 11 bases between. Germline V gene sequence: CDR1 MNHEY, CDR2 SMNVEV (reference sequence).

This chain links TRBV4-2 with TRBJ1-2; 7 positions agree with TRBD1. The junction had 11 bases not matched to a gene; V was cut back by 6 bases and J by 4 bases. The length of the CDR3 is 15 residues. In germline, CDR1 is LGHNA, CDR2 YNFKEQ. The CDR3 nucleotides are TGTGCCAGCAGTCCTGACAGGGAGTATCTCTATGGCTACACCTTC. Protein product: CASSPDREYLYGYTF.

The chain has TRBV6-1 and TRBJ2-4; perhaps TRBD1 as D (5 bases). The CDR3 is made up of 13 amino acids. In germline, CDR1 is MNHNS, CDR2 SASEGT. V was trimmed by 1 base and J by 8 bases, leaving 9 bases between them. CDR3: CASSEEGQYIQYF. The CDR3 nucleotides are TGTGCCAGCAGTGAAGAGGGGCAGTACATTCAGTACTTC.

The genes are TRBV12-3 or TRBV12-4 and TRBJ2-7; D is unresolved. The CDR3 covers 14 residues. Deletions cut 6 bases from V and 3 bases from J, with 15 bases between. CDR3 DNA: TGTGCCAGCAGCCCCTCGGACCTATACTACGAGCAGTACTTC. Protein product: CASSPSDLYYEQYF.